This record concerns one TCR beta chain sequence. Germline CDR1 reads SGDLS; CDR2 reads YYNGEE. This CDR3 has 14 residues. V gave up 3 bases and J gave up 13 bases; unmatched junction bases: 10. This specimen belongs to a study of blood T cell repertoires in COVID-19. Using immunoSEQ multiplex PCR, the repertoire was profiled, and TCRdb retains in-frame clones only, with some absent. The table lists roughly 180,000 clones, more than 70% of them singletons, with roughly 6.2% in the top ten. This TCR derives from a man between 35 and 55 years old who had recovered from COVID-19. Sequencing was carried out using PBMCs or T cells enriched from blood (not recorded which). The V gene is TRBV9, the J gene TRBJ1-6, with 7 bases identical to TRBD1. The CDR3: CASSAGQEEGPLHF. The CDR3 region has the DNA TGTGCCAGCAGCGCCGGACAGGAGGAAGGGCCCCTCCACTTT.